A single sample is the source of the 18 T cell receptor beta chains below, sequenced in a study of blood T cell repertoires in COVID-19. Generated by immunoSEQ multiplex PCR, the TCRdb table keeps only in-frame clones and is missing some. This table holds under 250,000 clones, roughly four fifths found once. The sequenced sample consisted of PBMCs or T cells enriched from blood (not recorded which). The receptors originated from a man aged 55 to 69 who had recovered from COVID-19.

The V call is TRBV19, the J call TRBJ1-1; TRBD1 aligns across 9 bases. V was pared by 4 bases and J by 1 base, with 1 base of the junction left unmatched. The CDR3 length is 14 residues. CDR1 is LNHDA, CDR2 SQIVND, per germline (reference sequence). The CDR3 spells CASSRTGANTEAFF. The DNA for the CDR3 is TGTGCCAGTAGTAGGACAGGGGCGAACACTGAAGCTTTCTTT.

This rearrangement joins TRBV12-3 or TRBV12-4 to TRBJ1-6; D is perhaps TRBD1 (6 bases). The CDR3 sequence is 13 residues long. Trimming stripped 5 bases from V and 13 bases from J, with 15 bases between. The CDR3 nucleotides are TGTGCCAGCAGTACCGGGACACCAGGTCCCCTCCACTTT. This sequence encodes CASSTGTPGPLHF.

This sequence joins TRBV2 and TRBJ1-2, with 8 bases matching TRBD1. The CDR3 length is 14 residues. Germline V gene sequence: CDR1 SNHLY, CDR2 FYNNEI. The V and J ends lost 6 bases and 5 bases, in that order; junction bases with no gene match: 8. The CDR3 region has the DNA TGTGCCAGCAGCCCAGGACAGGGAAAATATGGCTACACCTTC. It translates to CASSPGQGKYGYTF.

The chain uses TRBV19 and TRBJ1-2; weak D call: TRBD1 (6 bases). This CDR3 is built from 14 residues. Germline-derived CDR1 and CDR2 are LNHDA and SQIVND (reference sequence). Deletions cut 5 bases from V and 4 bases from J, with 14 bases between. CDR3 region: CASSLILQGYGYTF. For the CDR3, the DNA is TGTGCCAGTAGTCTTATCTTACAGGGCTATGGCTACACCTTC.

This clone was seen a handful of times. The V gene is TRBV9, the J gene TRBJ1-3; D is ambiguous. CDR1 SGDLS and CDR2 YYNGEE come from the germline V gene. V gave up 0 bases and J gave up 4 bases, with 14 bases separating them. The CDR3 has 16 residues. CDR3 DNA: TGTGCCAGCAGCGTAGCCGGGATTGCCTCCGGAAACACCATATATTTT. It codes for CASSVAGIASGNTIYF.

In nucleotides, the CDR3 is TGTGCCAGCAAGCCCTCTGGGGCCAACGTCCTGACTTTC. Translating it yields CASKPSGANVLTF. The chain joins TRBV6-5 to TRBJ2-6; D gene unclear. The germline V gene encodes CDR1 MNHEY and CDR2 SVGAGI. The length of the CDR3 is 13 residues. The ends were cut back, 7 bases at V and 0 bases at J, with 4 bases in the middle.

This chain links TRBV19 with TRBJ1-5, with 7 bases identical to TRBD1. The germline V gene has CDR1 LNHDA and CDR2 SQIVND (reference sequence). This CDR3 spans 13 amino acids. Unmatched junction bases numbered 4, after V lost 7 bases and J lost 4 bases. The CDR3 here is CASTQDRNQPQHF. As DNA, the CDR3 is TGTGCCAGTACCCAGGACAGGAATCAGCCCCAGCATTTT.

V and J are TRBV6-5 and TRBJ2-7, with 7 bases aligning to TRBD1. The V gene end was trimmed by 3 bases and the J gene end by 2 bases; junction bases not matched to a gene: 10. The germline CDR1 and CDR2 sequences are MNHEY and SVGAGI. The CDR3 loop spans 16 amino acids. CDR3 protein: CASSYQTGDRTYEQYF. CDR3 in DNA: TGTGCCAGCAGTTATCAAACAGGGGATAGGACCTACGAGCAGTACTTC.

There are a few counts of this clone. The J gene is TRBJ1-5, the V gene TRBV2; D gene ambiguous. The germline V and J ends were trimmed by 3 bases and 4 bases, with 4 bases remaining between them. The CDR3 consists of 12 residues. Germline values: CDR1 SNHLY, CDR2 FYNNEI. The CDR3 loop is CASSDPNQPQHF. CDR3 in DNA: TGTGCCAGCAGTGACCCAAATCAGCCCCAGCATTTT.

The CDR3 protein is CATSRVQGQGNQPQHF. CDR3 bases: TGTGCCACCAGCAGAGTCCAGGGTCAGGGCAATCAGCCCCAGCATTTT. The chain carries TRBV15 and TRBJ1-5; D may be TRBD1 (5 bases). Germline CDR1 and CDR2: LNHNV and YYDKDF (reference sequence). The CDR3 is made up of 16 amino acids. V was pared by 1 base and J by 2 bases, with 12 bases between.

CDR3 coding DNA: TGCGCCAGCAGCTTGGGGGTGGCAGGGACAGATACGCAGTATTTT. Translated: CASSLGVAGTDTQYF. V and J are TRBV5-1 and TRBJ2-3; D might be TRBD1 (5 bases). V lost 0 bases, J lost 3 bases, and 11 bases lay in between. Per the germline V gene, CDR1 is SGHRS and CDR2 is YFSETQ. The CDR3 covers 15 residues.

This clone has just one count. J is TRBJ1-1 and V is TRBV19; TRBD1 might be the D (6 bases). V was cut by 5 bases and J by 11 bases, with 15 bases left in between. Germline lookup yields CDR1 LNHDA and CDR2 SQIVND (reference sequence). This CDR3 has 12 residues. CDR3 in DNA: TGTGCCAGTAGTTACAGGGAAGAATCGGCTTTCTTT. This translates into CASSYREESAFF.

This sequence joins TRBV5-1 and TRBJ1-2; 8 bases line up with TRBD1. The CDR3 has 14 amino acids. CDR1 and CDR2 (germline): SGHRS, YFSETQ. Germline trimming cut 4 bases from V and 6 bases from J; bases unmatched to any gene: 8. The CDR3 reads CASSPLGQGDGYTF. The CDR3 region has the DNA TGCGCCAGCAGCCCCCTTGGACAGGGCGATGGCTACACCTTC.

This rearrangement joins TRBV29-1 to TRBJ1-5, with D possibly TRBD1 on 5 matching bases. The CDR3 is made up of 12 amino acids. V lost 6 bases to trimming and J lost 3 bases, with 9 bases between them. Germline CDR1 and CDR2: SQVTM and ANQGSEA. This chain's CDR3 is CSVQAHNQPQHF. For the CDR3, the DNA is TGCAGCGTACAGGCCCACAATCAGCCCCAGCATTTT.

V and J are TRBV11-2 and TRBJ2-5; D remains unclear. V was shortened by 7 bases and J by 5 bases, with 11 bases between the two germline ends. Germline V gene lookup returns CDR1 SGHAT and CDR2 FQNNGV. This CDR3 spans 12 amino acids. The CDR3 spells CASKSGSETQYF. The CDR3 nucleotides read TGTGCCAGCAAAAGTGGCAGTGAGACCCAGTACTTC. The variable domain in full, completed from reference TRBV11-2 and TRBJ2-5, reads EAGVAQSPRYKIIEKRQSVAFWCNPISGHATLYWYQQILGQGPKLLIQFQNNGVVDDSQLPKDRFSAERLKGVDSTLKIQPAKLEDSAVYLCASKSGSETQYFGPGTRLLVL.

J is TRBJ1-2 and V is TRBV5-4, with D tentatively TRBD1 (5 bases). V was shortened by 3 bases and J by 9 bases, with 15 bases between the two germline ends. Germline values: CDR1 SGHNT, CDR2 YYREEE (reference sequence). The CDR3 contains 13 residues. This CDR3 reads CASSSTEGFSYTF. CDR3 DNA sequence: TGTGCCAGCAGCTCCACGGAGGGGTTTAGCTACACCTTC. Filled out from reference TRBV5-4 and TRBJ1-2, the complete variable domain reads ETGVTQSPTHLIKTRGQQVTLRCSSQSGHNTVSWYQQALGQGPQFIFQYYREEENGRGNFPPRFSGLQFPNYSSELNVNALELDDSALYLCASSSTEGFSYTFGSGTRLTVV.

The chain joins TRBV5-1 to TRBJ2-7; tentatively, D is TRBD1 (5 bases). The germline gives CDR1 SGHRS, CDR2 YFSETQ. The CDR3 is 13 residues long. V lost 4 bases, J lost 6 bases, and 14 bases lay in between. CDR3 in amino acids: CASSNDRQGEQYF. In nucleotides, the CDR3 is TGCGCCAGCAGCAACGACCGTCAGGGCGAGCAGTACTTC.

This chain uses TRBV7-2 with TRBJ2-3, with TRBD2 matching over 9 bases. After removal of 3 bases from V and 0 bases from J, the junction contained 10 bases not matched to a gene. The CDR3 totals 18 residues. Germline-derived CDR1 and CDR2 are SGHTA and FQGNSA. CDR3 nucleotide sequence: TGTGCCAGCAGCTTTGGTCCTGGACTAGCGATTAGCACAGATACGCAGTATTTT. It codes for CASSFGPGLAISTDTQYF.